The subject of this entry is one T cell receptor beta chain. Study processing details: For nucleated cells, counts were estimated from reference gene primer amplification. Assay: immunoSEQ multiplex PCR; the TCRdb copy retains only in-frame clones and omits some. The DNA gave D and trimming, while V, J and clone size come from that table. The sample has 65,000 to 80,000 clones, around 80% seen once. This entry comes from a study of blood T cell repertoires in COVID-19. About the study: Samples came from the United States, Italy and Spain, spanning acute and convalescent COVID-19. The analysed material was cDNA or gDNA that came from T cells, B-cell-depleted T cells, or PBMCs.

Per the germline V gene, CDR1 is SGHRS and CDR2 is YFSETQ. V was cut by 6 bases and J by 4 bases, with 15 bases left in between. The CDR3 is made up of 14 amino acids. The specimen sequenced was peripheral blood. The J gene is TRBJ2-3, the V gene TRBV5-1, with D possibly TRBD1 on 6 matching bases. This clonotype was obtained from a human donor in a cohort sampled during active COVID-19. CDR3 loop: CASKLTGEADTQYF. For the CDR3, the DNA is TGCGCCAGCAAACTGACAGGTGAGGCAGATACGCAGTATTTT. Full variable domain (outside the CDR3, taken from reference TRBV5-1 and TRBJ2-3): KAGVTQTPRYLIKTRGQQVTLSCSPISGHRSVSWYQQTPGQGLQFLFEYFSETQRNKGNFPGRFSGRQFSNSRSEMNVSTLELGDSALYLCASKLTGEADTQYFGPGTRLTVL.